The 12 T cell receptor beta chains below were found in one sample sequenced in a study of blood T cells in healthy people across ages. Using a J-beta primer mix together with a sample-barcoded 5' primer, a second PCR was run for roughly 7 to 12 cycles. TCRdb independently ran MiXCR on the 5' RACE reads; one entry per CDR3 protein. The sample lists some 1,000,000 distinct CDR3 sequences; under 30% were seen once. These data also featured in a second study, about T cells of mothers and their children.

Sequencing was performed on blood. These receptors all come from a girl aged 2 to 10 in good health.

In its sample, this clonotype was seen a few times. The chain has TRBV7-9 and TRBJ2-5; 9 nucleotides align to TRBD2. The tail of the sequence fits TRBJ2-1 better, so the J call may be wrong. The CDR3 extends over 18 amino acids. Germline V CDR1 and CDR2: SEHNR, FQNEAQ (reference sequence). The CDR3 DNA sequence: TGTGCCAGCAGCTTAGCGCGGGCGGGGGGGCCCCGAAGGGATGAGCAGTTCTTC. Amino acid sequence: CASSLARAGGPRRDEQFF.

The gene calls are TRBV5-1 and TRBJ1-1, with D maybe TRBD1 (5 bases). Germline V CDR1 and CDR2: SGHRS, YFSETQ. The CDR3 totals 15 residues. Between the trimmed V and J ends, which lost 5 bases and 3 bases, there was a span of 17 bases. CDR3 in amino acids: CASSRGGVSDTEAFF. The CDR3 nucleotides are TGCGCCAGCAGTCGGGGAGGGGTATCGGACACTGAAGCTTTCTTT.

For the CDR3, the DNA is TGTGCCAGCAGCGTAGGGGCCTTATCGGGGGCCCAAGAGACCCAGTACTTC. Encoded protein: CASSVGALSGAQETQYF. This rearrangement joins TRBV9 to TRBJ2-5; D could derive from TRBD1 or TRBD2 (6 bases each). The CDR3 consists of 17 residues. Germline V gene data show CDR1 as SGDLS and CDR2 as YYNGEE. The V and J ends lost 0 bases and 1 base respectively, with 16 bases between them.

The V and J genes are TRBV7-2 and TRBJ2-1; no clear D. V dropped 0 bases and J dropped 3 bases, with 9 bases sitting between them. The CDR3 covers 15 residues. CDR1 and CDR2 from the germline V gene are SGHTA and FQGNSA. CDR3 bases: TGTGCCAGCAGCTTAGCCTGGGCCAACTACAATGAGCAGTTCTTC. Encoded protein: CASSLAWANYNEQFF.

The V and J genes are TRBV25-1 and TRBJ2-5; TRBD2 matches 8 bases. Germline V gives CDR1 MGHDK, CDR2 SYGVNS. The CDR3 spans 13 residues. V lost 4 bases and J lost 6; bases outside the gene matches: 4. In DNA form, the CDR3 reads TGTGCCAGCAGTGGCAGCGGGAGACAGACCCAGTACTTC. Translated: CASSGSGRQTQYF. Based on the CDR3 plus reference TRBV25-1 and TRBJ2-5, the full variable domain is EADIYQTPRYLVIGTGKKITLECSQTMGHDKMYWYQQDPGMELHLIHYSYGVNSTEKGDLSSESTVSRIRTEHFPLTLESARPSHTSQYLCASSGSGRQTQYFGPGTRLLVL.

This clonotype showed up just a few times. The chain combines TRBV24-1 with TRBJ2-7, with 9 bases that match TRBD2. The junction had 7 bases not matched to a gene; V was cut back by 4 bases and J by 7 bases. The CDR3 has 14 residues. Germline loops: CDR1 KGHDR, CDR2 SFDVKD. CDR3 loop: CATSDVSRGGEQYF. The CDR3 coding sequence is TGTGCCACCAGTGACGTTTCGCGGGGGGGAGAGCAGTACTTC.

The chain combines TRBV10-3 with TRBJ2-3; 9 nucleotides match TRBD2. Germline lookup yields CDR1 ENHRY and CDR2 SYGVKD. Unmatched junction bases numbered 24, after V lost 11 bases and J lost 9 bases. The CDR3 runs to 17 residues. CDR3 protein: CASRTDFGDSGGGTQYF. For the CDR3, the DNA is TGTGCCTCCAGGACAGACTTCGGGGATAGCGGGGGCGGAACGCAGTATTTT.

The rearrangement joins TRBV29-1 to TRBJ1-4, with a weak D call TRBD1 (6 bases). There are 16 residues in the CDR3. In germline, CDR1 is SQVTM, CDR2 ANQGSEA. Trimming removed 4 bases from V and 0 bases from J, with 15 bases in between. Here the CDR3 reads CSVAVGGASTNEKLFF. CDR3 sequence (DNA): TGCAGCGTTGCGGTTGGGGGGGCTTCAACTAATGAAAAACTGTTTTTT.

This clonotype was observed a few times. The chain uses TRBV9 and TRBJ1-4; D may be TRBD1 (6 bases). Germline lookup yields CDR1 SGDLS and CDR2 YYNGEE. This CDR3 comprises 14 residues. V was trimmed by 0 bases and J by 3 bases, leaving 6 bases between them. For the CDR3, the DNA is TGTGCCAGCAGCGTAGGGGGGCCTAATGAAAAACTGTTTTTT. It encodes CASSVGGPNEKLFF.

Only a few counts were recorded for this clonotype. In nucleotides, the CDR3 is TGCAGCGTTGTGCCGGACAGGGGGCGGAATGAGCAGTTCTTC. Its protein is CSVVPDRGRNEQFF. The gene calls are TRBV29-1 and TRBJ2-1; 11 bases line up with TRBD1. V trimming: 4 bases; J trimming: 7 bases; junction bases outside the gene matches: 6. Germline V lookup: CDR1 SQVTM, CDR2 ANQGSEA. The length of the CDR3 is 14 residues.

The CDR3 bases are TGTGCCAGCAGTTCCCCGCTTCTGTCAGTCACCACTAACTATGGCTACACCTTC. Residues: CASSSPLLSVTTNYGYTF. This sequence joins TRBV28 and TRBJ1-2; D ambiguous. This CDR3 is built from 18 residues. The germline CDR1 and CDR2 sequences are MDHEN and SYDVKM. Trimming stripped 4 bases from V and 0 bases from J, with 21 bases between.

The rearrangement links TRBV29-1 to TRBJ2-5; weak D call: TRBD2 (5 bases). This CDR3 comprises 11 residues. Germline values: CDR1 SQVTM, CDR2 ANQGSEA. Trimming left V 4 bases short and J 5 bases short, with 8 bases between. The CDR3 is CSVASPETQYF. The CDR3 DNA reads TGCAGCGTTGCTAGCCCGGAGACCCAGTACTTC.